The 20 T cell receptor beta chains presented below share a single source sample, sequenced in a study of vaccination effects on CD4 cells after COVID-19. The repertoire was sequenced with immunoSEQ multiplex PCR; TCRdb's copy has only in-frame clones and lacks some. The sample has about 73,000 clones; over 65% are singletons. Culturing for ten to eleven days preceded CD4+ T cell isolation. Each participant received a vaccine that was either BNT162b2 or mRNA-1273, given as two doses. Antigen specificity for these receptors is unknown. Sequenced material: CD4+ T cells from PBMCs cultured without peptide, taken after COVID-19 vaccination. The source is a human donor who received a COVID-19 vaccine.

The chain has TRBV2 and TRBJ1-1; unclear D gene. CDR1 is SNHLY, CDR2 FYNNEI, per germline. The CDR3 spans 12 residues. The germline V and J ends were trimmed by 7 bases and 6 bases, with 12 bases remaining between them. CDR3 protein: CASNFMYAEAFF. Written as DNA, the CDR3 is TGTGCCAGCAATTTCATGTATGCTGAAGCTTTCTTT.

J is TRBJ1-2 and V is TRBV5-1; a weak D match, TRBD1 (5 bases). In germline, CDR1 is SGHRS, CDR2 YFSETQ. V was pared by 4 bases and J by 4 bases, with 17 bases between. The CDR3 loop spans 15 amino acids. CDR3 nucleotides: TGCGCCAGCAGCATATTGGGAGGGGAGTTCTATGGCTACACCTTC. This translates into CASSILGGEFYGYTF.

This clone was counted only a few times. This chain connects TRBV9 to TRBJ2-1; TRBD2 agrees at 9 bases. The CDR3 has 15 amino acids. Losses at the gene ends were 2 bases for V and 5 bases for J; bases not matched to a gene: 5. The germline CDR1 and CDR2 sequences are SGDLS and YYNGEE. The CDR3 DNA is TGTGCCAGCAGCGTGGGGACTAGCTCGCACAATGAGCAGTTCTTC. Its protein product is CASSVGTSSHNEQFF.

The count of this clone is one. The genes are TRBV7-8 and TRBJ1-2, with 9 bases lining up with TRBD1. Germline CDR1 SGHVS, CDR2 FQNEAQ. There are 15 residues in the CDR3. The ends lost 5 bases at V and 5 bases at J; junction bases unmatched: 9. CDR3 nucleotide sequence: TGTGCCAGCAGCATCGGACAGGGGAGGGAGTATGGCTACACCTTC. It is translated as CASSIGQGREYGYTF.

This clone has just a few counts. The chain employs TRBV5-1 and TRBJ1-2, with TRBD1 identical over 9 bases. Germline trimming cut 4 bases from V and 2 bases from J; bases unmatched to any gene: 3. The germline CDR1 and CDR2 sequences are SGHRS and YFSETQ. The CDR3 loop spans 14 amino acids. The CDR3 region has the DNA TGCGCCAGCAGCGGGGGACAGGGCAACTATGGCTACACCTTC. It codes for CASSGGQGNYGYTF.

The rearrangement links TRBV19 to TRBJ1-5; no firm D call. Germline assignment: CDR1 LNHDA and CDR2 SQIVND (reference sequence). V lost 1 base and J 2 bases, leaving 21 bases between the germline ends. The length of the CDR3 is 19 residues. As DNA, the CDR3 is TGTGCCAGTAGTATAGTGTGGCGGAAAAAAGCATTGGGCAATCAGCCCCAGCATTTT. It specifies CASSIVWRKKALGNQPQHF.

The V and J genes are TRBV7-2 and TRBJ1-1; D unresolved. Per the germline V gene, CDR1 is SGHTA and CDR2 is FQGNSA. V was clipped by 1 base and J by 1 base, with 10 bases between them. The CDR3 runs 15 residues. The CDR3 bases are TGTGCCAGCAGCTTAGAATCGACACCGAACACTGAAGCTTTCTTT. Its protein product is CASSLESTPNTEAFF.

J is TRBJ1-4 and V is TRBV5-1, with TRBD1 identical over 9 bases. Germline loops: CDR1 SGHRS, CDR2 YFSETQ. This CDR3 has 14 residues. Trimming removed 4 bases from V and 7 bases from J; junction bases left unmatched: 5. CDR3 region: CASSPGQGGEKLFF. CDR3 nucleotides: TGCGCCAGCAGCCCGGGACAGGGAGGTGAAAAACTGTTTTTT.

This clone has a handful of counts. The CDR3 region is CASSFSKNYGYTF. Written as DNA, the CDR3 is TGTGCCAGCAGCTTTTCGAAAAACTATGGCTACACCTTC. V and J are TRBV5-4 and TRBJ1-2; D unresolved. Germline CDR1 is SGHNT and CDR2 is YYREEE (reference sequence). Deletions cut 2 bases from V and 2 bases from J, with 7 bases between. The CDR3 runs to 13 residues.

This clone was observed a handful of times. The chain carries TRBV19 and TRBJ1-5, with D perhaps matching TRBD1 (6 bases). Trimming cost V 6 bases and J 3 bases, with 9 bases left between them. Germline CDR1 reads LNHDA; CDR2 reads SQIVND (reference sequence). The CDR3 covers 13 residues. This chain's CDR3 is CASRGQTNQPQHF. The CDR3, as DNA: TGTGCCAGTAGAGGACAGACCAATCAGCCCCAGCATTTT.

The chain has TRBV7-2 and TRBJ2-6; D is unresolved. CDR3 size: 16 residues. The V end was cut by 0 bases, the J end by 2 bases, with 8 bases between. Germline CDR1 SGHTA, CDR2 FQGNSA. The CDR3: CASSLAPSTGANVLTF. In DNA form, the CDR3 reads TGTGCCAGCAGCTTAGCGCCGTCGACTGGGGCCAACGTCCTGACTTTC.

This clone has only a few counts. The rearrangement joins TRBV6-1 to TRBJ1-5; no definite D call. V dropped 1 base and J dropped 1 base, with 5 bases sitting between them. The CDR3 contains 14 residues. Germline CDR1 and CDR2: MNHNS and SASEGT. CDR3 sequence (DNA): TGTGCCAGCAGTGAAGTTTTGAGCAATCAGCCCCAGCATTTT. Translating it yields CASSEVLSNQPQHF.

This chain links TRBV5-1 with TRBJ1-1, with D uncertain. Germline loops: CDR1 SGHRS, CDR2 YFSETQ. V lost 7 bases and J 0 bases, leaving 10 bases between the germline ends. This CDR3 has 13 amino acids. Written as DNA, the CDR3 is TGCGCCAGCTCCAAAACCATGAACACTGAAGCTTTCTTT. It is translated as CASSKTMNTEAFF.

The rearrangement uses TRBV7-3 and TRBJ2-2, with no clear D. CDR3 length: 18 amino acids. Germline V gives CDR1 SGHTA, CDR2 FQGTGA. The ends were cut back, 0 bases at V and 1 base at J, with 15 bases in the middle. The CDR3 DNA reads as TGTGCCAGCAGCTTAACGTCAGCATTAGGGCAGAACACCGGGGAGCTGTTTTTT. Translating gives CASSLTSALGQNTGELFF.

This clone was detected once. The CDR3: CATYLTVNTEAFF. DNA of the CDR3: TGTGCCACCTACCTGACAGTGAACACTGAAGCTTTCTTT. The rearrangement uses TRBV2 and TRBJ1-1; possibly TRBD1 for D (5 bases). Germline CDR1 reads SNHLY; CDR2 reads FYNNEI. The V end lost 10 bases, the J end lost 0 bases, and 12 bases lay between the germline ends. The CDR3 has 13 residues.

This clone was seen just once. The chain employs TRBV6-4 and TRBJ2-1; 13 positions agree with TRBD2. CDR3 length equals 17 residues. The junction had 10 bases not matched to a gene; V was cut back by 6 bases and J by 5 bases. The germline CDR1 and CDR2 sequences are MRHNA and SNTAGT. The CDR3 is CASRTLMTSGGHNEQFF. CDR3 coding DNA: TGTGCCAGCAGGACCTTGATGACTAGCGGGGGGCACAATGAGCAGTTCTTC.

The chain couples TRBV5-1 to TRBJ2-1, with D perhaps given as TRBD1 or TRBD2 (6 bases each). Germline V gene data show CDR1 as SGHRS and CDR2 as YFSETQ. The CDR3 has 13 amino acids. Trimming left V 5 bases short and J 4 bases short, with 10 bases between. CDR3 region: CASSGGLYNEQFF. The CDR3 nucleotides are TGCGCCAGCAGTGGGGGGCTGTACAATGAGCAGTTCTTC.

V and J are TRBV7-3 and TRBJ2-5, with 8 bases fitting TRBD1. This CDR3 region has 14 residues. V lost 6 bases and J lost 5; bases outside the gene matches: 8. From germline, CDR1 is SGHTA and CDR2 FQGTGA. CDR3 bases: TGTGCCAGCAGTAAGGGGACAGGAACGGAGACCCAGTACTTC. This gives the protein CASSKGTGTETQYF.

The J gene is TRBJ1-1, the V gene TRBV7-3; 7 nucleotides line up with TRBD1. The CDR3 sequence is 15 residues long. The ends lost 5 bases at V and 4 bases at J; junction bases unmatched: 10. Germline V gene lookup returns CDR1 SGHTA and CDR2 FQGTGA. CDR3 amino acids: CASSLQQGPITEAFF. The CDR3 DNA sequence: TGTGCCAGCAGCCTGCAACAGGGGCCGATCACTGAAGCTTTCTTT.

The J gene is TRBJ2-3, the V gene TRBV24-1; D could derive from TRBD1 or TRBD2 (6 bases each). The V gene's germline CDR1 is KGHDR and CDR2 SFDVKD. The CDR3 is 12 residues long. Trimming pared 6 bases from V and 10 bases from J, leaving 13 bases between. CDR3 sequence: CATSSLGGPQYF. The CDR3 DNA reads as TGTGCCACCAGTTCCTTGGGGGGCCCGCAGTATTTT.